The 23 T cell receptor beta chains listed next were all sequenced from one sample in a study of molecular identifiers for immune sequencing clone quantification. Via MiXCR, TCRdb re-called the PCR reads, giving one row per CDR3 protein. Of 300,000 to 400,000 distinct CDR3 sequences in the sample, 20% to 25% were seen once. Sequenced: naive CD8+ T cells from blood, with Jurkat cell RNA spiked in. As to subset: FACS-sorted CD8+CD4-CCR7+CD45RA+ naive T cells. The receptor set was obtained from a human donor in good health. Some libraries in this study had Jurkat cell RNA spiked in.

This chain connects TRBV27 to TRBJ2-7; 10 bases map to TRBD2. The V gene end was trimmed by 2 bases and the J gene end by 2 bases; junction bases not matched to a gene: 3. The CDR3 runs to 15 residues. Germline assignment: CDR1 MNHEY and CDR2 SMNVEV (reference sequence). CDR3 DNA sequence: TGTGCCAGCAGTTTAGGACTAGCGGAGACCTACGAGCAGTACTTC. This translates into CASSLGLAETYEQYF.

This chain links TRBV12-3 or TRBV12-4 with TRBJ2-7; D call uncertain. V shed 3 bases and J shed 3 bases, with 9 bases lying between them. The CDR3 length is 13 residues. The CDR3, as DNA: TGTGCCAGCAGTTTCGGGCCGGACTACGAGCAGTACTTC. Translated, it gives CASSFGPDYEQYF.

Ten or more counts support this clonotype. The chain recombines TRBV9 with TRBJ2-2, with TRBD2 identical over 9 bases. This CDR3 region has 16 residues. The V gene end was trimmed by 4 bases and the J gene end by 0 bases; junction bases not matched to a gene: 4. The germline V gene encodes CDR1 SGDLS and CDR2 YYNGEE. CDR3 amino acids: CASSPIAGANTGELFF. CDR3 coding DNA: TGTGCCAGCAGCCCAATAGCGGGAGCGAACACCGGGGAGCTGTTTTTT. Full variable domain (rest looked up from reference TRBV9 and TRBJ2-2): DSGVTQTPKHLITATGQRVTLRCSPRSGDLSVYWYQQSLDQGLQFLIQYYNGEERAKGNILERFSAQQFPDLHSELNLSSLELGDSALYFCASSPIAGANTGELFFGEGSRLTVL.

With regard to this clonotype: A single base separates this from a much larger clone, so it may be a read error. V and J are TRBV4-1 and TRBJ2-6, with 7 bases fitting TRBD1. The CDR3 contains 18 residues. Germline V CDR1 and CDR2: MGHRA, YSYEKL. CDR3 nucleotide sequence: TGCGCCAGCAGGCAAGCCGAGACAGGGCATCCTGGGGCCAACGTCCTGACTTTC. It codes for CASRQAETGHPGANVLTF.

This clonotype has ten or more counts. The rearrangement joins TRBV6-5 to TRBJ2-1, with D perhaps given as TRBD1 or TRBD2 (5 bases each). CDR3 length equals 14 residues. CDR1 is MNHEY and CDR2 is SVGAGI in the germline V gene. V dropped 1 base and J dropped 9 bases, with 13 bases sitting between them. The CDR3 reads CASSYLDGTVEQFF. The CDR3 DNA reads TGTGCCAGCAGTTACTTGGATGGGACGGTTGAGCAGTTCTTC.

For this clonotype: A much larger clonotype is one base distant, so this may be a read error. The CDR3 sequence is CASSPRAEAFF. The DNA of the CDR3 is TGTGCCAGCAGCCCCAGGGCTGAAGCTTTCTTT. The chain recombines TRBV7-9 with TRBJ1-1; tentatively, D is TRBD1 (5 bases). CDR3 length: 11 amino acids. Trimming cost V 5 bases and J 6 bases, with 7 bases left between them. CDR1 is SEHNR and CDR2 is FQNEAQ in the germline V gene (reference sequence).

About this clonotype itself: A much larger clone is a single base away; this may be a read error. The chain employs TRBV4-2 and TRBJ2-7, with D unresolved. CDR3 length: 13 residues. Germline loops: CDR1 LGHNA, CDR2 YNFKEQ. V was clipped by 0 bases and J by 3 bases, with 6 bases between them. Written as DNA, the CDR3 is TGTGCCAGCAGCCAAGATGCCCACTACGAGCAGTACTTC. It yields the protein CASSQDAHYEQYF.

Concerning this clonotype itself: This may come from a read error, since a much larger clone is one base off. The rearrangement joins TRBV6-5 to TRBJ2-3; D is perhaps TRBD1 or TRBD2 (5 bases each). This CDR3 has 14 amino acids. The ends were cut back, 7 bases at V and 2 bases at J, with 13 bases in the middle. CDR1 is MNHEY and CDR2 is SVGAGI in the germline V gene. CDR3: CASNLWGNTDTQYF. The CDR3, as DNA: TGTGCCAGCAATCTCTGGGGGAACACAGATACGCAGTATTTT.

The table lists this clonotype with many counts. The CDR3 DNA follows: TGCAGTGCTAGAGATGAACAGGGGGGGACTGAAGCTTTCTTT. This codes for CSARDEQGGTEAFF. J is TRBJ1-1 and V is TRBV20-1; TRBD1 matches at 8 bases. With V trimmed by 0 bases and J by 5 bases, 5 bases remained unmatched. CDR1 and CDR2 from the germline V gene are DFQATT and SNEGSKA (reference sequence). The CDR3 length is 14 residues.

This clonotype showed up many times. V is TRBV7-9 and J is TRBJ1-1; D may be TRBD1 (5 bases). Germline lookup yields CDR1 SEHNR and CDR2 FQNEAQ (reference sequence). The CDR3 extends over 13 amino acids. V lost 3 bases to trimming and J lost 3 bases, with 8 bases between them. CDR3 in DNA: TGTGCCAGCAGCTTCGGGACGGACACTGAAGCTTTCTTT. As protein: CASSFGTDTEAFF.

With respect to this clonotype: As the CDR3 is not closed by the conserved phenylalanine or tryptophan, this likely results from a read error. The genes are TRBV2 and TRBJ2-1, with 10 bases lining up with TRBD2. CDR1 is SNHLY and CDR2 is FYNNEI in the germline V gene. The CDR3 spans 16 residues. The V and J ends lost 5 bases and 4 bases, in that order; junction bases with no gene match: 8. CDR3 in amino acids: CASSSVGTSVYNEQFL. DNA for the CDR3: TGTGCCAGCAGTTCGGTCGGGACTAGCGTGTACAATGAGCAGTTCCTC.

This clonotype was picked up many times. This chain uses TRBV20-1 with TRBJ1-1, with a weak D call TRBD1 (6 bases). The CDR3 is 16 amino acids. Germline CDR1 is DFQATT and CDR2 is SNEGSKA (reference sequence). V lost 0 bases and J 3 bases, leaving 17 bases between the germline ends. The CDR3 here is CSARDTKTGTYTEAFF. The CDR3 region has the DNA TGCAGTGCTAGAGATACTAAGACAGGCACGTACACTGAAGCTTTCTTT.

This clonotype was seen ten or more times. V is TRBV7-9 and J is TRBJ2-5; D remains unclear. The germline V and J ends were trimmed by 2 bases and 0 bases, with 10 bases remaining between them. The germline V gene has CDR1 SEHNR and CDR2 FQNEAQ (reference sequence). This CDR3 spans 15 amino acids. In DNA, the CDR3 is TGTGCCAGCAGCTTATACGCAGACCACCAAGAGACCCAGTACTTC. Protein sequence: CASSLYADHQETQYF.

About this clonotype: Mismatch with germline at one junction end may stem from a read error. The J gene is TRBJ2-1, the V gene TRBV12-3 or TRBV12-4; D is ambiguous. This CDR3 is 15 amino acids long. The CDR3 DNA reads TGTGGCAGCAGTTTGTCAGGTAGCTCCTACAATGAGCAGTTCTTC. Protein product: CGSSLSGSSYNEQFF.

This clonotype was seen ten or more times. The chain joins TRBV2 to TRBJ2-7; no firm D call. Germline values: CDR1 SNHLY, CDR2 FYNNEI. Trimming shortened V by 1 base and J by 4 bases, and 11 bases separated the two germline ends. The CDR3 totals 14 residues. CDR3 amino acids: CASSEGQDPYEQYF. CDR3 coding DNA: TGTGCCAGCAGTGAAGGTCAGGATCCATACGAGCAGTACTTC.

The table lists this clonotype with many counts. J is TRBJ1-5 and V is TRBV27, with 7 bases matching TRBD1. The J segment lost 7 bases and the V segment lost 6 bases, leaving 9 bases of the junction unmatched. The CDR3 extends over 14 amino acids. CDR1 is MNHEY, CDR2 SMNVEV, per germline (reference sequence). The DNA for the CDR3 is TGTGCCAGCAGCAACAGGGGATTCTTACAGCCCCAGCATTTT. As protein: CASSNRGFLQPQHF.

The table lists this clonotype with a count of one. CDR3 loop: CSATSGSSTGELFF. The CDR3 DNA reads as TGCAGTGCTACTAGCGGGAGTAGCACCGGGGAGCTGTTTTTT. The rearrangement joins TRBV20-1 to TRBJ2-2, with 10 nucleotides matching TRBD2. Germline lookup yields CDR1 DFQATT and CDR2 SNEGSKA (reference sequence). The CDR3 extends over 14 amino acids. Trimming took 4 bases from V and 4 from J; bases not matched to a gene: 3.

Note on this clonotype: A junction boundary mismatches the germline segment, possibly from a read error. This sequence joins TRBV12-3 or TRBV12-4 and TRBJ2-1, with 8 bases identical to TRBD1. The CDR3 runs to 15 residues. The CDR3 sequence: CASTLPTAGGGEQSF. Here the CDR3 DNA reads TGTGCCAGCACCCTACCAACCGCAGGGGGCGGTGAGCAGTCCTTC.

This clonotype was recorded many times. The rearrangement links TRBV4-1 to TRBJ2-5, with TRBD2 as a possible D gene (6 bases). The CDR3 covers 14 residues. Germline assignment: CDR1 MGHRA and CDR2 YSYEKL. V lost 4 bases, J lost 5 bases, and 14 bases lay in between. The DNA of the CDR3 is TGCGCCAGCAGCCCCGTCGCAGGGAGGGAGACCCAGTACTTC. Translating it yields CASSPVAGRETQYF.

With respect to this clonotype: One base away lies a much larger clone, so this may be a sequencing read error. Lacking the conserved final phenylalanine or tryptophan, this CDR3 likely reflects a read error. J is TRBJ2-1 and V is TRBV25-1; D ambiguous. The CDR3 covers 11 residues. V shed 4 bases and J shed 6 bases, with 4 bases lying between them. Germline CDR1 and CDR2: MGHDK and SYGVNS. The CDR3 is CASSVSNEQFL. DNA of the CDR3: TGTGCCAGCAGTGTAAGCAATGAGCAGTTCCTC.

This clonotype was observed a handful of times. V gene TRBV12-5 combines with J gene TRBJ2-5; 13 nucleotides align to TRBD2. The CDR3 consists of 16 residues. Germline V gene data show CDR1 as LGHNT and CDR2 as FRNRAP. V lost 3 bases to trimming and J lost 3 bases; unmatched junction nucleotides: 4. The CDR3 DNA sequence: TGTGCTAGTGGTTTCACTAGCGGGAGGGTGAAAGAGACCCAGTACTTC. This translates into CASGFTSGRVKETQYF.

As to this clonotype: This could be a read error, since a much larger clone is one nucleotide away. V usage is TRBV6-1 and J usage is TRBJ2-7; D is undetermined. Germline assignment: CDR1 MNHNS and CDR2 SASEGT. CDR3 length: 15 residues. The CDR3 DNA is TGTGCCAGCGGTGAGTCGGCAGGATCTGTATACGAGCAGTACTTC. As protein: CASGESAGSVYEQYF.

In the case of this clonotype: With a much larger clone just one base away, this may be a read error. The chain has TRBV7-9 and TRBJ2-1, with D possibly being TRBD1 (5 bases). This CDR3 has 12 amino acids. CDR1 and CDR2 (germline): SEHNR, FQNEAQ (reference sequence). CDR3 in DNA: TGTGCCAGCCTGCTATGGGGCGATGAGCAGCTCTTC. Translation: CASLLWGDEQLF.